One and the same sample provided the 25 T cell receptor beta chains below, sequenced in a study of regulatory T cells in long-lasting Graves disease. This sample's time point: newly diagnosed GD, antithyroid drugs for less than 3 months. Making the TCR library involved RNA that had been extracted from PBMCs. Construction of the TCR beta libraries employed iRepertoire HTBI primers in conjunction with Arm-PCR of CDR3 regions. TCRdb re-analysed the multiplex PCR reads in MiXCR, keeping a single row per CDR3 protein. The table includes about 320,000 distinct CDR3 sequences, over 15% detected once. The sample here was peripheral blood mononuclear cells (PBMCs), taken at new diagnosis, from a patient treated with antithyroid drugs. Source of these receptors: a female donor with Graves disease.

The chain uses TRBV27 and TRBJ2-1, with D unclear. Germline V gene lookup returns CDR1 MNHEY and CDR2 SMNVEV (reference sequence). Trimming took 3 bases from V and 4 from J, leaving 7 bases between them. The CDR3 runs to 13 residues. For the CDR3, the DNA is TGTGCCAGCAGTTTCTCTCATTACAATGAGCAGTTCTTC. Amino acid sequence: CASSFSHYNEQFF.

This sequence joins TRBV2 and TRBJ1-5; D perhaps matches TRBD1 (5 bases). The CDR3 has 14 amino acids. V shed 7 bases and J shed 3 bases, with 13 bases lying between them. CDR1 and CDR2 from the germline V gene are SNHLY and FYNNEI. The CDR3 loop is CASMPQGSNQPQHF. DNA of the CDR3: TGTGCCAGCATGCCGCAGGGTTCCAATCAGCCCCAGCATTTT.

In its sample, this clonotype was seen many times. The V and J genes are TRBV14 and TRBJ2-2; maybe TRBD2 (6 bases). The length of the CDR3 is 18 residues. V was clipped by 2 bases and J by 4 bases, with 20 bases between them. The germline V gene has CDR1 SGHDN and CDR2 FVKESK. The CDR3: CASSQLHLRRAGTGELFF. In DNA, the CDR3 is TGTGCCAGCAGCCAACTGCACCTTAGGAGGGCCGGCACCGGGGAGCTGTTTTTT.

Concerning this clonotype itself: Given a much more abundant clone one base away, this may be a read error. The V and J genes are TRBV2 and TRBJ2-3; 8 nucleotides agree with TRBD1. This CDR3 contains 14 residues. Germline V gives CDR1 SNHLY, CDR2 FYNNEI. As DNA, the CDR3 is TGTGCCGGCAGTGAGGACAGGGTTACAGATACGCAGTATTTT. Its translation: CAGSEDRVTDTQYF.

The rearrangement joins TRBV6-1 to TRBJ2-3, with TRBD1 as a possible D gene (5 bases). The CDR3 extends over 14 amino acids. Per germline, CDR1 MNHNS and CDR2 SASEGT. V was pared by 2 bases and J by 2 bases, with 8 bases between. The CDR3 here is CASSEQGATDTQYF. The CDR3 nucleotides read TGTGCCAGCAGTGAACAAGGGGCCACAGATACGCAGTATTTT.

This clonotype occurred many times. This sequence joins TRBV20-1 and TRBJ1-4; TRBD1 is a possible D gene (6 bases). V was pared by 4 bases and J by 7 bases, with 16 bases between. The CDR3 loop spans 14 amino acids. Germline V gene sequence: CDR1 DFQATT, CDR2 SNEGSKA (reference sequence). The CDR3 sequence is CSANSGGLGEKLFF. Here the CDR3 DNA reads TGCAGTGCTAACTCCGGGGGCCTAGGTGAAAAACTGTTTTTT.

The gene calls are TRBV30 and TRBJ2-7; 8 bases map to TRBD1. The CDR3 runs to 16 residues. CDR1 is GTSNPN and CDR2 is SVGIG in the germline V gene (reference sequence). V dropped 0 bases and J dropped 0; count of bases not matched to a gene: 7. The CDR3 region is CAWSVLTGGPSYEQYF. The CDR3 nucleotides read TGTGCCTGGAGTGTTCTTACAGGGGGACCCTCCTACGAGCAGTACTTC.

This chain connects TRBV28 to TRBJ1-1, with 9 bases fitting TRBD1. Germline CDR1 and CDR2: MDHEN and SYDVKM. The CDR3 length is 15 residues. With 8 bases clipped from V and 5 bases from J, the junction kept 12 bases outside the gene matches. CDR3 region: CASRSRTGEGTEAFF. CDR3 coding DNA: TGTGCCAGCCGGTCTCGGACAGGGGAAGGGACTGAAGCTTTCTTT.

This clonotype was seen ten or more times. This chain uses TRBV7-3 with TRBJ2-1; 12 positions agree with TRBD2. V lost 5 bases, J lost 7 bases, and 6 bases stayed unmatched. The CDR3 spans 15 residues. From germline, CDR1 is SGHTA and CDR2 FQGTGA. CDR3 nucleotide sequence: TGTGCCAGCAGCGCCGGGACTAGCGGGCGGAATGAGCAGTTCTTC. Residues: CASSAGTSGRNEQFF.

The chain combines TRBV30 with TRBJ2-1, with 9 bases matching TRBD2. Germline loops: CDR1 GTSNPN, CDR2 SVGIG (reference sequence). This CDR3 spans 14 amino acids. CDR3 bases: TGTCCCACCCCGTGGGCGGGAGGGCCGCATGAGCAGTTCTTC. It translates to CPTPWAGGPHEQFF.

The CDR3 is CSARTPGTVNQPQHF. The CDR3 coding sequence is TGCAGTGCTAGAACACCCGGGACAGTGAATCAGCCCCAGCATTTT. The gene calls are TRBV20-1 and TRBJ1-5, with TRBD1 identical over 7 bases. The V and J ends lost 2 bases and 4 bases, in that order; junction bases with no gene match: 8. CDR1 is DFQATT, CDR2 SNEGSKA, per germline (reference sequence). The CDR3 extends over 15 amino acids.

The table lists this clonotype with many counts. This chain connects TRBV12-3 or TRBV12-4 to TRBJ1-2; D might be TRBD1 (5 bases). CDR3 length: 15 residues. V lost 3 bases and J lost 4, with 15 bases in between. CDR3 coding DNA: TGTGCCAGCAGTTTCGGAGGGGAGGGGTTCTATGGCTACACCTTC. Translation gives CASSFGGEGFYGYTF.

This clonotype was seen ten or more times. This sequence joins TRBV19 and TRBJ2-7; 8 bases are a match to TRBD1. From germline, CDR1 is LNHDA and CDR2 SQIVND (reference sequence). The CDR3 sequence is 13 residues long. V lost 4 bases to trimming and J lost 4 bases; unmatched junction nucleotides: 3. The CDR3 coding sequence is TGTGCCAGTAGTACCACAGGGGGGTACGAGCAGTACTTC. It translates to CASSTTGGYEQYF. Combining the CDR3 with reference TRBV19 and TRBJ2-7 gives the whole variable domain DGGITQSPKYLFRKEGQNVTLSCEQNLNHDAMYWYRQDPGQGLRLIYYSQIVNDFQKGDIAEGYSVSREKKESFPLTVTSAQKNPTAFYLCASSTTGGYEQYFGPGTRLTVT.

This clonotype has ten or more counts. The chain links TRBV6-1 to TRBJ2-1, with TRBD1 as a possible D gene (6 bases). Germline loops: CDR1 MNHNS, CDR2 SASEGT. The CDR3 contains 17 residues. The V gene lost 6 bases and the J gene lost 8 bases, with 26 bases spanning the gap. The DNA for the CDR3 is TGTGCCAGCAGACCCCACCGCTCAGGGGCGACCCGGGATGAGCAGTTCTTC. Its translation is CASRPHRSGATRDEQFF.

There are a few counts of this clonotype. The chain has TRBV14 and TRBJ1-4, with D unresolved. The ends were cut back, 4 bases at V and 0 bases at J, with 9 bases in the middle. Looked up from germline, CDR1 is SGHDN and CDR2 is FVKESK. The CDR3 contains 15 residues. Written as DNA, the CDR3 is TGTGCCAGCAGCCTTTCCTTCGCAACTAATGAAAAACTGTTTTTT. The encoded protein is CASSLSFATNEKLFF.

This clonotype was observed many times. V and J are TRBV11-2 and TRBJ2-5; 7 bases align to TRBD1. The CDR3 runs to 16 residues. The V segment lost 6 bases and the J segment 6 bases; nucleotides outside the gene matches: 16. Per germline, CDR1 SGHAT and CDR2 FQNNGV. CDR3 DNA: TGTGCCAGCAGACGAGGCGATGGCAGGGGGAAAAAGACCCAGTACTTC. Its translation: CASRRGDGRGKKTQYF.

The sample holds many counts of this clonotype. This rearrangement joins TRBV11-2 to TRBJ2-6, with TRBD1 identical over 8 bases. CDR1 and CDR2 from the germline V gene are SGHAT and FQNNGV. The CDR3 is made up of 18 amino acids. V shed 5 bases and J 0 bases; nucleotides not matched to a gene: 9. The CDR3, as DNA: TGTGCCAGCAGCCACGGACAGGGTCGGAGCTCTGGGGCCAACGTCCTGACTTTC. Amino acids: CASSHGQGRSSGANVLTF.

A remark on this clonotype: A much larger clone lies a single base off, so this may be a read error. The chain is built from TRBV6-2 or TRBV6-3 and TRBJ2-1; D not resolved. Trimming took 8 bases from V and 8 from J, leaving 28 bases between them. The CDR3 length is 17 residues. Germline CDR1 MNHEY, CDR2 SVGEGT. The CDR3 nucleotides are TGTGCCAGCGGCCCTGAGAGGCAGGTTAGAGGCACGGATGAGCAGTTCTTC. This codes for CASGPERQVRGTDEQFF.

A note on this clonotype: This sequence may be a read error, since a much larger clone differs from it by one base. This chain connects TRBV20-1 to TRBJ2-3; D is undetermined. The CDR3 consists of 10 residues. Germline CDR1 and CDR2: DFQATT and SNEGSKA (reference sequence). CDR3 DNA: TGCGGTGCTAGAACAGATACGCAGTATTTT. It specifies CGARTDTQYF.

In this sample, this clonotype turned up a few times. The chain carries TRBV4-1 and TRBJ2-3; TRBD2 matches at 8 bases. Per the germline V gene, CDR1 is MGHRA and CDR2 is YSYEKL. With 2 bases clipped from V and 6 bases from J, the junction kept 7 bases outside the gene matches. The CDR3 spans 15 residues. The CDR3, as DNA: TGCGCCAGCAGCCAAATGACTAGCGAGACGGATACGCAGTATTTT. Translation gives CASSQMTSETDTQYF.

The CDR3 DNA follows: TGTGCCAGCAGCGTAGTAGGGGGGTTGGAGACCCAGTACTTC. Translating it yields CASSVVGGLETQYF. The chain employs TRBV9 and TRBJ2-5, with D tentatively TRBD1 or TRBD2 (6 bases each). V dropped 0 bases and J dropped 5 bases, with 11 bases sitting between them. CDR3 length: 14 residues. Germline V gene sequence: CDR1 SGDLS, CDR2 YYNGEE.

Ten or more counts support this clonotype. CDR3 bases: TGTGCCAGCAGTGAAGCAGGAGGGATCAATCAGCCCCAGCATTTT. Encoded protein: CASSEAGGINQPQHF. J is TRBJ1-5 and V is TRBV6-2 or TRBV6-3; D is ambiguous. Trimming shortened V by 5 bases and J by 3 bases, and 14 bases separated the two germline ends. There are 15 residues in the CDR3. The germline gives CDR1 MNHEY, CDR2 SVGEGT.

The gene calls are TRBV2 and TRBJ1-2; 10 bases match TRBD1. J was trimmed by 0 bases and V by 6 bases; bases with no gene match: 13. Germline V gene sequence: CDR1 SNHLY, CDR2 FYNNEI. The CDR3 spans 18 residues. CDR3 sequence: CASREVTGGSGSNYGYTF. CDR3 DNA sequence: TGTGCCAGCAGGGAGGTGACAGGGGGCAGCGGATCTAACTATGGCTACACCTTC.

CDR3 sequence: CASSFNRNTEAFF. Written as DNA, the CDR3 is TGTGCCAGCAGCTTCAACAGGAACACTGAAGCTTTCTTT. V and J are TRBV7-9 and TRBJ1-1, with D unresolved. CDR1 and CDR2 from the germline V gene are SEHNR and FQNEAQ (reference sequence). Trimming stripped 3 bases from V and 1 base from J, with 6 bases between. The CDR3 consists of 13 residues.

The V and J genes are TRBV6-1 and TRBJ1-2; TRBD1 aligns across 8 bases. Unmatched junction bases numbered 4, after V lost 3 bases and J lost 7 bases. This CDR3 region has 13 residues. Germline assignment: CDR1 MNHNS and CDR2 SASEGT. The CDR3 region has the DNA TGTGCCAGCAGTGAGGGCGGACAGGGTGGCTACACCTTC. Translated: CASSEGGQGGYTF.